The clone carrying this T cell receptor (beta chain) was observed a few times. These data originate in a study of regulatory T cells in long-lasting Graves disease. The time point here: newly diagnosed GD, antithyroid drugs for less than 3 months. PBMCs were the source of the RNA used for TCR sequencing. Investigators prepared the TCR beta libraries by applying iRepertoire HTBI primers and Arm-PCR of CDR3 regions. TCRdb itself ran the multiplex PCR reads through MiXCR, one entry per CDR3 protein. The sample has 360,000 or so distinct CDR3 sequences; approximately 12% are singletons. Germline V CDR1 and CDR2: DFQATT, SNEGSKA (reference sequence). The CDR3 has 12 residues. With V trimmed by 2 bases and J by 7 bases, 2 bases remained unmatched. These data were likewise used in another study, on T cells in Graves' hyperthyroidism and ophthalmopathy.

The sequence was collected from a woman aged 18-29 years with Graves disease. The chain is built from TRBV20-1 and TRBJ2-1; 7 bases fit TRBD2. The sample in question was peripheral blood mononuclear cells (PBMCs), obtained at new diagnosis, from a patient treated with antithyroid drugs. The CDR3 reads CSARQGGNEQFF. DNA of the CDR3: TGCAGTGCTAGACAGGGAGGGAATGAGCAGTTCTTC.